Shown below are 21 T cell receptor beta chains from a single sample sequenced in a study of Ad26.COV2.S vaccination and SARS-CoV-2 variants. Documented treatment: 15 to 20 received Ad26.COV2.S at low or high dose, single or two shots; a few received placebo; per-sample allocation not given. Vaccine and placebo recipients were sampled on day 63 after the first injection. Sequenced by immunoSEQ multiplex PCR; TCRdb stores in-frame clones only, minus some. The repertoire includes some 500,000 clones, roughly 89% of them detected once, and over 2.5% sits in the top ten. Here the sequenced sample was peripheral blood, taken in a trial of Ad26.COV2.S vaccine versus placebo. Every receptor here comes from a person between 18 and 65 years old who received the Ad26.COV2.S COVID-19 vaccine or a placebo.

The gene calls are TRBV18 and TRBJ1-1; D unresolved. CDR3 length: 12 amino acids. Trimming took off 6 bases at V and 6 bases at J, with 11 bases between the two ends. Per germline, CDR1 KGHSH and CDR2 LQKENI. The CDR3 spells CASSATGAEAFF. Written as DNA, the CDR3 is TGTGCCAGCTCCGCGACCGGCGCTGAAGCTTTCTTT.

CDR3 DNA: TGTGCCACCAGTGATTCGGCAAGGGGCCACAATCAGCCCCAGCATTTT. Translated: CATSDSARGHNQPQHF. The V call is TRBV24-1, the J call TRBJ1-5; D might be TRBD1 (5 bases). The CDR3 sequence is 16 residues long. Germline CDR1 KGHDR, CDR2 SFDVKD. Trimming shortened V by 2 bases and J by 3 bases, and 13 bases separated the two germline ends.

The CDR3: CASSSPGGRDPSGGATHSYNEQFF. The CDR3 bases are TGTGCCAGCAGCTCCCCCGGGGGTCGGGATCCTAGCGGGGGAGCTACCCACTCCTACAATGAGCAGTTCTTC. This chain connects TRBV7-1 to TRBJ2-1; 10 bases align to TRBD2. TRBV7-1 is an open reading frame whose function is uncertain. V lost 3 bases and J lost 0; bases outside the gene matches: 26. This CDR3 comprises 24 residues.

The chain joins TRBV6-5 to TRBJ1-2, with D possibly being TRBD1 (5 bases). Germline assignment: CDR1 MNHEY and CDR2 SVGAGI. V was clipped by 6 bases and J by 4 bases, with 12 bases between them. The CDR3 covers 13 residues. The CDR3, as DNA: TGTGCCAGCAGGGCAGGGTTGGGCTATGGCTACACCTTC. Translated: CASRAGLGYGYTF.

This clone has a handful of counts. Within the sample, other DNA sequences also encode this same CDR3. The J gene is TRBJ1-5, the V gene TRBV19; D is undetermined. The CDR3 contains 14 residues. The V gene lost 2 bases and the J gene lost 5 bases, with 10 bases spanning the gap. Germline V gene sequence: CDR1 LNHDA, CDR2 SQIVND (reference sequence). The CDR3 sequence is CASSILGGDQPQHF. CDR3 nucleotides: TGTGCCAGTAGTATACTAGGAGGAGATCAGCCCCAGCATTTT.

The chain employs TRBV4-3 and TRBJ1-1; the D is unclear. The germline V and J ends were trimmed by 2 bases and 0 bases, with 13 bases remaining between them. The CDR3 consists of 16 residues. CDR1 LGHNA and CDR2 YSLEER come from the germline V gene. The chain's CDR3 is CASSQNSEALNTEAFF. In DNA, the CDR3 is TGCGCCAGCAGCCAAAACTCGGAGGCCCTGAACACTGAAGCTTTCTTT.

V gene TRBV11-1 combines with J gene TRBJ2-5; D gene ambiguous. The V end was cut by 5 bases, the J end by 5 bases, with 21 bases between. The CDR3 is 16 amino acids. CDR1 SGHAT and CDR2 FQDESV come from the germline V gene (reference sequence). The CDR3 is CASSPGRSGSGETQYF. The DNA for the CDR3 is TGTGCCAGCAGCCCTGGACGCTCCGGATCCGGGGAGACCCAGTACTTC. The full variable domain, rest sourced from reference TRBV11-1 and TRBJ2-5, is EAEVAQSPRYKITEKSQAVAFWCDPISGHATLYWYRQILGQGPELLVQFQDESVVDDSQLPKDRFSAERLKGVDSTLKIQPAELGDSAMYLCASSPGRSGSGETQYFGPGTRLLVL.

Remarks on this clone: Other DNA sequences in this specimen translate into the identical CDR3. CDR3 nucleotide sequence: TGCGCCAGCAGCAGGGGACTAGCGGGAGGGTACAATGAGCAGTTCTTC. It yields the protein CASSRGLAGGYNEQFF. V usage is TRBV5-1 and J usage is TRBJ2-1; 16 nucleotides line up with TRBD2. Germline V gene data show CDR1 as SGHRS and CDR2 as YFSETQ. The V and J ends lost 4 bases and 4 bases, in that order; junction bases with no gene match: 2. The CDR3 sequence is 16 residues long.

This chain joins TRBV24-1 and TRBJ2-1; TRBD2 might be the D (7 bases). Germline CDR1 is KGHDR and CDR2 is SFDVKD. V lost 7 bases, J lost 0 bases, and 18 bases lay in between. The CDR3 sequence is 17 residues long. The CDR3, as DNA: TGTGCCACCAGCACCCCGGGGGGCACCAGCTCCTACAATGAGCAGTTCTTC. Translated, it gives CATSTPGGTSSYNEQFF.

This sequence joins TRBV7-8 and TRBJ2-1, with D possibly being TRBD1 (6 bases). The CDR3 contains 15 residues. CDR1 and CDR2 (germline): SGHVS, FQNEAQ. With 5 bases removed from V and 9 bases from J, the gap between germline ends came to 20 bases. The chain's CDR3 is CASSPGGRTAGEQFF. CDR3 DNA: TGTGCCAGCAGCCCCGGCGGCAGGACAGCTGGTGAGCAGTTCTTC.

This clone has just a few counts. This chain links TRBV18 with TRBJ1-5; TRBD1 is a possible D gene (5 bases). Germline V lookup: CDR1 KGHSH, CDR2 LQKENI. This CDR3 contains 15 residues. V was trimmed by 2 bases and J by 5 bases, leaving 13 bases between them. The CDR3 spells CASSPTEGRDQPQHF. CDR3 DNA sequence: TGTGCCAGCTCACCAACCGAGGGGAGGGATCAGCCCCAGCATTTT.

The chain has TRBV6-1 and TRBJ1-1, with D perhaps TRBD1 (5 bases). Trimming left V 3 bases short and J 3 bases short, with 14 bases between. The length of the CDR3 is 15 residues. Germline-derived CDR1 and CDR2 are MNHNS and SASEGT. This chain's CDR3 is CASSDRAYMDTEAFF. Here the CDR3 DNA reads TGTGCCAGCAGTGACAGGGCTTATATGGACACTGAAGCTTTCTTT.

The V gene is TRBV5-1, the J gene TRBJ2-2; a weak D match, TRBD2 (5 bases). In germline, CDR1 is SGHRS, CDR2 YFSETQ. This CDR3 region has 15 residues. V was cut by 4 bases and J by 2 bases, with 12 bases left in between. The CDR3: CASSREGGNTGELFF. CDR3 coding DNA: TGCGCCAGCAGCCGGGAAGGCGGTAACACCGGGGAGCTGTTTTTT.

V is TRBV6-6 and J is TRBJ1-2; 11 nucleotides align to TRBD1. The CDR3 is 16 residues long. Trimming cost V 4 bases and J 0 bases; bases outside gene matches: 4. Germline V gene data show CDR1 as MNHNY and CDR2 as SVGAGI (reference sequence). In DNA form, the CDR3 reads TGTGCCAGCAGTTTCTCGGACAGGGGGCCTAACTATGGCTACACCTTC. This encodes CASSFSDRGPNYGYTF.

The chain joins TRBV7-9 to TRBJ2-2; TRBD2 matches 7 bases. This CDR3 has 18 residues. With V trimmed by 1 base and J by 1 base, 9 bases remained unmatched. Germline CDR1 reads SEHNR; CDR2 reads FQNEAQ (reference sequence). For the CDR3, the DNA is TGTGCCAGCAGCTTAGAAAGTATGGAGCGGGGGAACACCGGGGAGCTGTTTTTT. Its translation is CASSLESMERGNTGELFF.

The chain recombines TRBV18 with TRBJ2-1; 8 positions match TRBD2. Trimming took 0 bases from V and 9 from J; bases not matched to a gene: 7. The CDR3 covers 15 residues. From germline, CDR1 is KGHSH and CDR2 LQKENI. The CDR3 coding sequence is TGTGCCAGCTCACCACCGGGCGGGAGGCCGTTTGAGCAGTTCTTC. It is translated as CASSPPGGRPFEQFF.

The V and J genes are TRBV14 and TRBJ1-4; D perhaps matches TRBD1 (5 bases). The CDR3 has 14 residues. Per germline, CDR1 SGHDN and CDR2 FVKESK. The germline V and J ends were trimmed by 4 bases and 6 bases, with 12 bases remaining between them. CDR3 nucleotide sequence: TGTGCCAGCAGCCGCCGGGACGCCCATGAAAAACTGTTTTTT. Translation: CASSRRDAHEKLFF.

The V gene is TRBV5-4, the J gene TRBJ1-6; D uncertain. V was cut by 3 bases and J by 14 bases, with 12 bases left in between. This CDR3 has 12 amino acids. CDR1 and CDR2 from the germline V gene are SGHNT and YYREEE (reference sequence). The CDR3 DNA follows: TGTGCCAGCAGCTCGGGGTTTGGTTCCCTCCACTTT. Translating it yields CASSSGFGSLHF.

The chain links TRBV5-1 to TRBJ1-4; 12 bases align to TRBD1. CDR3 size: 15 residues. Germline CDR1 and CDR2: SGHRS and YFSETQ. J gave up 8 bases and V 3 bases, and 5 bases lay outside the gene matches. CDR3 protein: CASSSGTGGSEKLFF. DNA for the CDR3: TGCGCCAGCAGCTCGGGGACAGGGGGCTCAGAAAAACTGTTTTTT.

Concerning this clone itself: The same CDR3 can be traced to other DNA sequences in this sample. V is TRBV7-9 and J is TRBJ2-5; unclear D gene. The length of the CDR3 is 14 residues. Trimming shortened V by 4 bases and J by 0 bases, and 9 bases separated the two germline ends. Germline loops: CDR1 SEHNR, CDR2 FQNEAQ (reference sequence). The CDR3 nucleotides are TGTGCCAGCAGCTCACGTGGGGACCAAGAGACCCAGTACTTC. Translation gives CASSSRGDQETQYF.

V is TRBV27 and J is TRBJ1-6; no clear D gene. Germline loops: CDR1 MNHEY, CDR2 SMNVEV (reference sequence). The CDR3 contains 14 residues. Trimming removed 3 bases from V and 7 bases from J, with 10 bases in between. The DNA of the CDR3 is TGTGCCAGCAGTTTTTCGGACCTAAATTCACCCCTCCACTTT. Translating gives CASSFSDLNSPLHF.